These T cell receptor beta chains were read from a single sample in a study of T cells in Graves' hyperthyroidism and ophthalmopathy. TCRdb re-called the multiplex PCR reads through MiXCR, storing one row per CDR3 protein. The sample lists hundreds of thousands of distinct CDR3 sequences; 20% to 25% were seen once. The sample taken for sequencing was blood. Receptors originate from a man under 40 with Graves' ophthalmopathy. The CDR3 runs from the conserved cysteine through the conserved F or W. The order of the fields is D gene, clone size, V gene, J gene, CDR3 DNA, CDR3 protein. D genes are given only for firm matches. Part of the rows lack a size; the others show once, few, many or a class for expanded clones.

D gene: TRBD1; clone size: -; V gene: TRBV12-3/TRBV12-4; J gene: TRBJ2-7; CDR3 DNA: TGTGCCAGCAGTTTCGGGACAGGGAACTCCTACGAGCAGTACTTC; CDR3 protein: CASSFGTGNSYEQYF
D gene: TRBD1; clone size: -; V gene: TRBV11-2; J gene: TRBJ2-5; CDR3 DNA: TGTGCCAGCAGCCCCCCCCTGACAGGGTTCCGGGAGACCCAGTACTTC; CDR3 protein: CASSPPLTGFRETQYF
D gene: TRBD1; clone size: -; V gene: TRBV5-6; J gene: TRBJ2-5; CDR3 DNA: TGTGCCAGCAGCGAAGGGGGCCCGGAGACCCAGTACTTC; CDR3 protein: CASSEGGPETQYF
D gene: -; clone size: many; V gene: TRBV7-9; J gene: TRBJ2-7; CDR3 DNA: TGTGCCAGCAGCTTGGGACACCAGGACGAGCAGTACTTC; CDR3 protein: CASSLGHQDEQYF
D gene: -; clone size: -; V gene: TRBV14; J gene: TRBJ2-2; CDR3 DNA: TGTGCCAGCAGCCAAGTTTCCCCAGGGCCCGGGGAGCTGTTTTTT; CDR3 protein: CASSQVSPGPGELFF
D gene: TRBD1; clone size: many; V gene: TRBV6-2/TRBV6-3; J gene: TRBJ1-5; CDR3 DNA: TGTGCCAGCAGGCGTGACCCGGGACAGGGGCCTCAGCCCCAGCATTTT; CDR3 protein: CASRRDPGQGPQPQHF
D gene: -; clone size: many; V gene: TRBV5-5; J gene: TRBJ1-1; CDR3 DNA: TGTGCCAGCAGACTGCAATCGAACACTGAAGCTTTCTTT; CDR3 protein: CASRLQSNTEAFF
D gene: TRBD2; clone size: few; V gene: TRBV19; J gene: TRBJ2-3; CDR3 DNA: TGTGCCAGTAGTATACTGGCGGGAGGGCTCACAGATACGCAGTATTTT; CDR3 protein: CASSILAGGLTDTQYF
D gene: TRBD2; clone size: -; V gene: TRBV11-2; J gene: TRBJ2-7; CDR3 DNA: TGTGCCAGCAGCTTAGCAGGCCCGTTGGTAGCGGGAGTTTACGAGCAGTACTTC; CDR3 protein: CASSLAGPLVAGVYEQYF
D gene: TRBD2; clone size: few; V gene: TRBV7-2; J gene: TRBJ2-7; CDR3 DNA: TGTGCCAGCAGCCCCCCGGGACTAGCGGGAAGGGGCGACGAGCAGTACTTC; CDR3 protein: CASSPPGLAGRGDEQYF
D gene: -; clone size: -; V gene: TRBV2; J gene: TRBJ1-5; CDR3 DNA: TGTGCCAGCAACCCAGGGTCTAGCAATCAGCCCCAGCATTTT; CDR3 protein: CASNPGSSNQPQHF
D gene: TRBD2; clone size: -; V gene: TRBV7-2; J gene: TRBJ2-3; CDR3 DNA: TGTGCCAGCAGCTTAGCGGGGGCTAGCGGGAGAACAGATACGCAGTATTTT; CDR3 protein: CASSLAGASGRTDTQYF
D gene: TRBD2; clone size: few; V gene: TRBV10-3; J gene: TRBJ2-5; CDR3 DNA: TGTGCCATCAGTGAGGGTTTCGGTGATAGCGGGGAGGTCTGGGGTCAAGAGACCCAGTACTTC; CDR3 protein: CAISEGFGDSGEVWGQETQYF
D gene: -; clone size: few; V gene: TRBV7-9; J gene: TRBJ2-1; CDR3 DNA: TGTGCCAGCAGCTTAGTGAACAATGAGCAGTTCTTC; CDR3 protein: CASSLVNNEQFF
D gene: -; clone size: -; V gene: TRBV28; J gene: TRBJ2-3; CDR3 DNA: TGTGCCAGCAGTTTACTTGGCCCGGGGACAGATACGCAGTATTTT; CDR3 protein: CASSLLGPGTDTQYF
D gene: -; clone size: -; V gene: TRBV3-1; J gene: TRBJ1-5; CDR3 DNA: TGTGCCAGCAGTCCGCAATTTTACACCGAATATAGCAATCAGCCCCAGCATTTT; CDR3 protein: CASSPQFYTEYSNQPQHF
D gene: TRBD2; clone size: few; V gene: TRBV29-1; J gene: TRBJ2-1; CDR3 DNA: TGCAGCGTTGCGCTGGGACTAGGGGCCCATGAGCAGTTCTTC; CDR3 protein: CSVALGLGAHEQFF
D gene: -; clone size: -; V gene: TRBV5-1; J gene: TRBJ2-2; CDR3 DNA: TGCGCCAGCAGCCCTAGAGGAGGGGTGGGCACCGGGGAGCTGTTTTTT; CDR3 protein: CASSPRGGVGTGELFF
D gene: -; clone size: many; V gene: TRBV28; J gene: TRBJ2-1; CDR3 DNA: TGTGCCAGCAGTTTATACGGGATAGACACCTACAATGAGCAGTTCTTC; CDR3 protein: CASSLYGIDTYNEQFF
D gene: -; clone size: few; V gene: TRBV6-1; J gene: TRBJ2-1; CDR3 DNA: TGTGCCAGTTCGACCAAAAGCTCCTACAATGAGCAGTTCTTC; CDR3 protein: CASSTKSSYNEQFF
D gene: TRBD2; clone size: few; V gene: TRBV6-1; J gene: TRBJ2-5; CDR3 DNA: TGTGCCAGCAACGCCCTAGCGGGAAGGTTAGAGACCCAGTACTTC; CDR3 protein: CASNALAGRLETQYF
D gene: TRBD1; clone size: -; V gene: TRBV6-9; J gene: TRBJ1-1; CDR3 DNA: TGTGCCAGCAGTTACCCGCAGGGGGCGAAGGGCACTGAAGCTTTCTTT; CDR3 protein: CASSYPQGAKGTEAFF
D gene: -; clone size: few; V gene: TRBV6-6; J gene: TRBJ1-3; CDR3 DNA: TGTGCCAGCAGTTACTCTGGGTTCTCTGGAAACACCATATATTTT; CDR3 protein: CASSYSGFSGNTIYF
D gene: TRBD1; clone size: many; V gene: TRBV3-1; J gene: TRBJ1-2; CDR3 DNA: TGTGCCAGCAGTCCGGGACAGGGTGCGGGAGGCTACACCTTC; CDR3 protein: CASSPGQGAGGYTF
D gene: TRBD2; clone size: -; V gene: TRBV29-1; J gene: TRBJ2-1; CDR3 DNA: TGCAGCGTTATTTTCGGGAGTAGCGGGAATGAGCAGTTCTTC; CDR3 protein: CSVIFGSSGNEQFF
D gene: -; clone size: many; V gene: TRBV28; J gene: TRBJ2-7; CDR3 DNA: TGTGCCAGCAGTTCTATGACTAGGGTGGACGAGCAGTACTTC; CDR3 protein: CASSSMTRVDEQYF
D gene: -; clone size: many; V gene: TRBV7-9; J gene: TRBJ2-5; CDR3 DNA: TGTGCCAGCAGCGAGGGGGACTTCGGGGACCGAGAGACCCAGTACTTC; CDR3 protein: CASSEGDFGDRETQYF
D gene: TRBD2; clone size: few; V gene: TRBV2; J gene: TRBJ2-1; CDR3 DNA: TGTGCCAGCAGTGAAAATAGTCTAGCGGGGGACAATGAGCAGTTCTTC; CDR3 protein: CASSENSLAGDNEQFF
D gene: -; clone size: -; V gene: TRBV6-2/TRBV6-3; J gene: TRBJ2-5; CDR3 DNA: TGTGCCAGCAGTTACCCAGAAGAGACCCAGTACTTC; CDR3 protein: CASSYPEETQYF
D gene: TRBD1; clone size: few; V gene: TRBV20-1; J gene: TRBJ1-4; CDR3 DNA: TGCAGTGCTCGAGCAGGGGGCAGGTTTGCAACTAATGAAAAACTGTTTTTT; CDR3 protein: CSARAGGRFATNEKLFF
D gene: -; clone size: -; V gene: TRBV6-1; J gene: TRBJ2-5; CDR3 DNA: TGTGCCAGCAACGGAGACGGGCTGAGTACCCAGTACTTC; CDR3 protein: CASNGDGLSTQYF
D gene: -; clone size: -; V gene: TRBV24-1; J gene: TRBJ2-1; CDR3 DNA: TGTGCCACCCAAACCGGGACCCTCTACAATGAGCAGTTCTTC; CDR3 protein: CATQTGTLYNEQFF
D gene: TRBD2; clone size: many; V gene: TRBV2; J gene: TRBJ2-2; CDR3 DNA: TGTGCCAGCAGTGAATTTCGGACTAGCGGGACCACCGGGGAGCTGTTTTTT; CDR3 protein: CASSEFRTSGTTGELFF
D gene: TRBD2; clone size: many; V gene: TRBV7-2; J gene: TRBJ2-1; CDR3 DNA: TGTGCCAGCAGCGGGCTAGCGGGAAGGTACAATGAGCAGTTCTTC; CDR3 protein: CASSGLAGRYNEQFF
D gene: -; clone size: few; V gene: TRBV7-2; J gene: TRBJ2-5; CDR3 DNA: TGTGCCAGCAATCAAGGACCGGAGAGGAGGCAAGAGACCCAGTACTTC; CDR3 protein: CASNQGPERRQETQYF
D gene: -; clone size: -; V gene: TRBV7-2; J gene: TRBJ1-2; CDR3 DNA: TGTGCCAGCAGTTCGGCCACCCTCCTTGGGGGCTACACCTTC; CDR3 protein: CASSSATLLGGYTF
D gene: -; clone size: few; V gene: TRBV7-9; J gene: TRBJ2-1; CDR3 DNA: TGTGCCAGCAGCTTAACAGAAATTTACAATGAGCAGTTCTTC; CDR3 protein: CASSLTEIYNEQFF
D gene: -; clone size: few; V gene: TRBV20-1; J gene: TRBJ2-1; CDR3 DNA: TGCAGTGCTGACGCAGCGGGTTTCAGCCCGAATGAGCAGTTCTTC; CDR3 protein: CSADAAGFSPNEQFF
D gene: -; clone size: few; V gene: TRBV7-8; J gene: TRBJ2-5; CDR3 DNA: TGTGCCAGCAGCTTAGGTGGTAGTCCCAGGGAGACCCAGTACTTC; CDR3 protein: CASSLGGSPRETQYF
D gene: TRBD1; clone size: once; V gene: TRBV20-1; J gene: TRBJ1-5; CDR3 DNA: TGCAGTGCCCAGGGGGGCAATAGCAATCAGCCCCAGCATTTT; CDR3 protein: CSAQGGNSNQPQHF
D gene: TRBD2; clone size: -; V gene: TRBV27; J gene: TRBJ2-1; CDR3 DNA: TGTGCCAGCAGTTTGACTAGCGGGAGGAATTCCTACAATGAGCAGTTCTTC; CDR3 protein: CASSLTSGRNSYNEQFF
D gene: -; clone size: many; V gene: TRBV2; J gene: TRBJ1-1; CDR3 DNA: TGTGCCACACCTAACACGATGAACACTGAAGCTTTCTTT; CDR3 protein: CATPNTMNTEAFF
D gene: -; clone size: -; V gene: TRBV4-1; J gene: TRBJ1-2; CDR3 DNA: TGCGCCAGCAGCCAAGTCACGGGACACAATAACTATGGCTACACCTTC; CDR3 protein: CASSQVTGHNNYGYTF
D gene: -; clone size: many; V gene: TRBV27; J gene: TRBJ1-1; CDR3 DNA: TGTGCCAGCAGTGCACAGGGTTGGACTGAAGCTTTCTTT; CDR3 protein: CASSAQGWTEAFF